This T cell receptor (beta chain) was identified during a study of CXCR3 chemokines and chemotherapy response in bladder cancer. TCRdb redid the calling of the PCR reads with MiXCR, one entry per CDR3 protein. The data show roughly 1,300 distinct CDR3 sequences, with 5.8% seen just once and 16% held by the top ten. This CDR3 contains 11 residues. Germline V CDR1 and CDR2: MDHEN, SYDVKM. V shed 2 bases and J shed 3 bases, with 2 bases lying between them. This clonotype is medium-sized in the sample. The sequence came from a human donor with bladder cancer that responded to neoadjuvant chemotherapy. The specimen was taken from a patient whose treatment included neoadjuvant chemotherapy. The V and J genes are TRBV28 and TRBJ2-7; D remains unclear. The CDR3 DNA sequence: TGTGCCAGCAGTTTAGGCTACGAGCAGTACTTC. This translates into CASSLGYEQYF.